The source of this T cell receptor (beta chain) is a study of STAT5B mutations in CD4+ large granular lymphocyte leukemia. Buffy coats from healthy blood donors served as controls. The assay was run at survey level. Using immunoSEQ multiplex PCR, the repertoire was profiled, and TCRdb retains in-frame clones only, with some absent. Among about 48,000 clones listed, roughly three quarters were seen once. The material sequenced was CD4+ T cells from blood buffy coats. The receptor was derived from a human donor in good health.

CDR3 sequence: CASSNTHGTAQETQYF. CDR3 DNA sequence: TGTGCCAGTAGTAACACCCACGGGACGGCCCAAGAGACCCAGTACTTC. The chain links TRBV19 to TRBJ2-5; D tentatively reads TRBD1 or TRBD2 (5 bases each). CDR3 length: 16 residues. Trimming stripped 4 bases from V and 1 base from J, with 16 bases between. The germline V gene encodes CDR1 LNHDA and CDR2 SQIVND (reference sequence).